A selection of T cell receptor beta chains follows, all from one sample in a study of blood T cell repertoires in COVID-19. Assay: immunoSEQ multiplex PCR; the TCRdb copy retains only in-frame clones and omits some. The sample records roughly 120,000 clones, 75% to 90% being singletons. Sequencing was performed on peripheral blood. Every receptor here comes from a man in his 70s with active or convalescent COVID-19. CDR3s include the opening cysteine and the closing phenylalanine or tryptophan. Fields, in order: V gene, D gene, clone size, J gene, CDR3 DNA, CDR3 protein. D genes are given only for firm matches. Clone size is stated in some rows and not others, as once, few, many or a class when expanded.

>TRBV7-3|-|-|TRBJ1-1
TGTGCCAGCAGCCCGACAGTAAAGGGCACTGAAGCTTTCTTT
CASSPTVKGTEAFF
>TRBV7-9|TRBD2|-|TRBJ2-1
TGTGCCAGCAGCCAAAGCGGGAGCTCCTACAATGAGCAGTTCTTC
CASSQSGSSYNEQFF
>TRBV19|TRBD1|-|TRBJ2-2
TGTGCCAGTCGCCGGGACAGGGACACCGGGGAGCTGTTTTTT
CASRRDRDTGELFF
>TRBV28|TRBD2|-|TRBJ2-7
TGTGCCAGCAGGACTAGCGTAAACTCCTACGAGCAGTACTTC
CASRTSVNSYEQYF
>TRBV29-1|TRBD1|-|TRBJ2-1
TGCAGCGCCTTGGGACAGGGGAATGAGCAGTTCTTC
CSALGQGNEQFF
>TRBV11-2|-|-|TRBJ2-6
TGTGCCAGCAGCCCTCCGGGGTGGGTCGGAGGGGCCAACGTCCTGACTTTC
CASSPPGWVGGANVLTF
>TRBV10-3|-|-|TRBJ1-1
TGTGCCATCAGTGTGGGGGGGCAGGCTGAAGCTTTCTTT
CAISVGGQAEAFF
>TRBV7-9|-|-|TRBJ1-1
TGTGCCAGCAGCTTAAAAGCGGCAGCCAGTGGTATGAACACTGAAGCTTTCTTT
CASSLKAAASGMNTEAFF
>TRBV2|TRBD2|-|TRBJ2-5
TGTGCCAGCCGATCCCGGCAGGGCCCACTAGCGGACCTCCAAGAGACCCAGTACTTC
CASRSRQGPLADLQETQYF
>TRBV11-2|TRBD2|-|TRBJ2-7
TGTGCCAGCCCCTTCGACGCCGGCGGGAGGTCCCACGAGCAGTACTTC
CASPFDAGGRSHEQYF
>TRBV14|TRBD1|-|TRBJ2-7
TGTGCCAGCAGCCAAGATAGGGGCAGGGGGTCCACCTACGAGCAGTACTTC
CASSQDRGRGSTYEQYF
>TRBV25-1|TRBD2|-|TRBJ2-5
TGTGCCAGCAGTGACCCCGGACTAGCGGGGGGGTGGGAGACCCAGTACTTC
CASSDPGLAGGWETQYF
>TRBV6-6|TRBD2|-|TRBJ2-7
TGTGCCAGCAGTATCAGGGAGGGATATCATGAGCAGTACTTC
CASSIREGYHEQYF
>TRBV9|-|-|TRBJ2-3
TGTGCCAGCAGCCCCAGACAGGTGGTGGATACGCAGTATTTT
CASSPRQVVDTQYF
>TRBV19|TRBD2|-|TRBJ2-1
TGTGCCAGTAGTATACTAGCGGGAAACTACAATGAGCAGTTCTTC
CASSILAGNYNEQFF
>TRBV28|-|-|TRBJ1-1
TGTGCCAGCAGTAATCTCCTGGAAGCTTTCTTT
CASSNLLEAFF
>TRBV29-1|-|-|TRBJ2-1
TGCAGCTTAAGGACTCTTCCCCCCCTCAATGAGCAGTTCTTC
CSLRTLPPLNEQFF
>TRBV2|-|-|TRBJ2-1
TGTGCCAGCCAGGCAGAGTACAATGAGCAGTTCTTC
CASQAEYNEQFF
>TRBV4-2|-|-|TRBJ2-3
TGTGCCAGCAGCCAAGATATGGCGCGGGATACGCAGTATTTT
CASSQDMARDTQYF
>TRBV10-3|-|-|TRBJ2-1
TGTGCCATCAGGGGGGCGGCAGGGTATGGTGAGCAGTTCTTC
CAIRGAAGYGEQFF
>TRBV5-1|TRBD1|-|TRBJ1-1
TGCGCCAGCAGCTCTGAGACAGGGTCAAACACTGAAGCTTTCTTT
CASSSETGSNTEAFF
>TRBV6-5|-|once|TRBJ1-4
TGTGCCAGCAGTCCCTGGGGGGGCACTAATGAAAAACTGTTTTTT
CASSPWGGTNEKLFF